This T cell receptor (beta chain) was observed in a study of blood T cells in healthy people across ages (dated by TCRdb to the mid-2010s). As for the study more broadly: In model experiments, template switching captured about one uniquely barcoded TCR beta cDNA molecule for every two T cells. To track age-related changes in TCR beta repertoire diversity, the study relied on deep sequencing normalized with unique cDNA molecular identifiers. The donors were divided into four age groups: young (average approximately 17 years), middle-aged (over 35), aged (about 60) and long-lived (around 80). For two donors (one aged 18 to 30 and one aged 80 or older), the study analyzed two additional independent replicas of 1 million unique cDNA reads from the same blood draw. Findings and caveats that apply to the study as a whole: Compared with the aged group, the long-lived group had more naive CD4+ T cells, fewer expanded clones and increased TCR diversity, suggesting age selection. A strong correlation was found between observed TCR beta diversity and the percentage of naive T cells measured by flow cytometry. Estimates of total diversity based on one million sequenced T cells were regarded as lower bounds and as underestimates. Since profiling was done on bulk unsorted PBMCs, naive and antigen-experienced compartments could not be conclusively compared. Because the CMV infection status of the donors was unknown, age-related changes in expanded clonotypes may potentially have been confounded. Observed TCR beta diversity per million T cells fell roughly linearly with age, and a significant reduction was already apparent by age about 43.

Receptor amplification or capture employed 5' RACE. Sequencer: Illumina HiSeq 2500. A second roughly 6 to 12 cycle PCR used a sample-barcoded 5' primer and a J-beta primer mix. A unique molecular identifier was introduced onto each TCR beta cDNA molecule by a template-switch 5' adaptor carrying 12 random nucleotides. Each sample yielded at least 3 million CDR3-containing paired-end reads. First-strand cDNA synthesis was performed from all RNA using the Mint cDNA synthesis kit, with priming by a TRBC-specific oligonucleotide. Following uracil-DNA glycosylase treatment, all cDNA underwent a first 18-cycle PCR with the universal primers M1SS and BC2_uni_R. In the original analysis: For normalization, 1 million high-quality reads were randomly selected from each sample, with every read carrying a distinct molecular identifier. Instead of being binned into consensus sequences, reads with shared molecular identifiers were discarded. MiTCR, set to a Q25 quality threshold and the strictest error-elimination algorithm, was used for CDR3 identification, clonotype clustering and error correction. A nonparametric unseen species model with Euler transformation was used to estimate lower-bound total TCR beta diversity. TCRdb trimmed the raw reads at Q25, called clones with MiXCR and kept productive beta chains. Each record represents a unique CDR3 protein, reported with the most common genes and DNA among its rows. What appears here as the V and J calls and clone size reflects TCRdb's work, not the paper's. Within this sample are approximately 960,000 distinct CDR3 sequences, with roughly 28% of them counted one time only. Approximately 10% of the sample is in the top ten clones.

This clonotype was counted many times. Its specific antigen is unknown. No base quality values were provided; no much bigger clone lies one nucleotide off. The donors were roughly 39 Caucasian individuals from Russia, aged roughly 6 to 90 years, who were systemically healthy. Ten milliliters of peripheral blood were drawn from each donor into EDTA-treated Vacutainer tubes. PBMCs were isolated by Ficoll-Paque density-gradient centrifugation, with at least 6.5 million obtained per sample. Trizol reagent was used to extract total RNA from PBMCs, with at least 5.5 micrograms per sample. For every donor, flow cytometry on a PBMC aliquot measured the percentage of naive CD45RAhigh/CD27high T cells. The germline V gene encodes CDR1 ENHRY and CDR2 SYGVKD. From the cysteine up to the phenylalanine, the CDR3 has a length of 14 residues. The DNA shown is the 42-base CDR3, in frame from base 1. At the junction V is shortened by 5 bases and J by 0 bases; bases outside the gene matches: 3.

The same data also went into a second study, on T cells of mothers and their children. The second study's paper adds: Nine systemically healthy Caucasian individuals, comprising three mothers and their six children, were included as donors. cDNA synthesis used all of the extracted RNA, with roughly 1.5 ug of RNA in each 15 ul reaction. Sample barcodes and 2-4 random nucleotides were added via the M1S primer in the second PCR. Over 8 million TCR beta CDR3 reads came from each mother, compared with some 3 million reads from each child. Thymic selection shapes the output of TCR recombination in a similar way in related and unrelated pairs, and inherited differences have a minor effect. Normalized repertoire overlap in related mother-child pairs was always slightly higher than in unrelated mother-child pairs, but the difference was never significant. No persistent microchimeric T cell clones were detected, at a sensitivity of around 100 clones per million clonotypes. To look for features that set related mother-child pairs apart from unrelated individuals, the researchers ran deep NGS to compare the TCR beta repertoires of mothers and children. On average, the children were roughly 10 +/- 4 years old, while the mothers were roughly 36 +/- 4 years old. After adapter ligation was performed with NEBNext reagents, the libraries were sequenced on an Illumina HiSeq 2000 with 100+100 nt paired-end reads. To prevent cross-contamination, the mother and child libraries were prepared one month apart and sequenced in separate runs. Each donor had between about 450,000 and 2,100,000 distinct TCR beta clonotypes identified. Naive TCR beta clonotypes were estimated from low-frequency clonotypes matched to each donor's FACS-determined naive share, without sorting.

This chain joins TRBV10-3 to TRBJ2-7; 8 bases in the junction line up with TRBD1. The clonotype originates from a woman aged 40 to 50 in good health. The sample was blood. The DNA is as follows: TGTGCCATCAGTACAGGGGGTAGCTCCTACGAGCAGTACTTC. Its translation is CAISTGGSSYEQYF.